The rows below give T cell receptor beta chains drawn from one sample of a study of shared clonotypes between healthy human individuals. Method: immunoSEQ multiplex PCR; TCRdb's copy keeps in-frame clones and lacks some. The data show some 1.5 million clones, with around 95% seen just once and 1.2% held by the top ten. Sequences were obtained from naive CD4+ T cells sorted from blood. The receptor set was obtained from a man aged 25 to 45 in good health. CDR3s include the opening cysteine and the closing phenylalanine or tryptophan. Each record gives: D gene, V gene, J gene, clone size, CDR3 DNA, CDR3 protein. D genes are given only for firm matches. Only part of the rows carry a size: once, few, many, or a class if the clone is expanded.

d_gene: -; v_gene: TRBV5-1; j_gene: TRBJ2-7; abundance: -; CDR3nt: TGCGCCAGCAGCTTGGGGGTGGACAGTCTCTCCTACGAGCAGTACTTC; CDR3aa: CASSLGVDSLSYEQYF
d_gene: -; v_gene: TRBV15; j_gene: TRBJ1-2; abundance: -; CDR3nt: TGTGCCACCAGCAGGGGCCCCCAGGGAGAGGATAACTATGGCTACACCTTC; CDR3aa: CATSRGPQGEDNYGYTF
d_gene: TRBD2; v_gene: TRBV6-1; j_gene: TRBJ2-1; abundance: -; CDR3nt: TGTGCCAGCGGGCTAGCGGGAGACAATGAGCAGTTCTTC; CDR3aa: CASGLAGDNEQFF
d_gene: -; v_gene: TRBV6-6; j_gene: TRBJ1-3; abundance: -; CDR3nt: TGTGCCAGCAGTTACGACGACCTTGGAAACACCATATATTTT; CDR3aa: CASSYDDLGNTIYF
d_gene: -; v_gene: TRBV9; j_gene: TRBJ1-4; abundance: -; CDR3nt: TGTGCCAGCAGCGGTGCGGGAACTAATGAAAAACTGTTTTTT; CDR3aa: CASSGAGTNEKLFF
d_gene: -; v_gene: TRBV5-6; j_gene: TRBJ2-7; abundance: -; CDR3nt: TGTGCCAGCAGCCCTTGGGACGTCTGGACCTACGAGCAGTACTTC; CDR3aa: CASSPWDVWTYEQYF
d_gene: -; v_gene: TRBV28; j_gene: TRBJ2-5; abundance: -; CDR3nt: TGTGCCAGCACCCCCGCCGGCCGTGAGACCCAGTACTTC; CDR3aa: CASTPAGRETQYF
d_gene: -; v_gene: TRBV5-8; j_gene: TRBJ2-7; abundance: -; CDR3nt: TGTGCCAGCAGGAACCCAACAGGTGACTACGAGCAGTACTTC; CDR3aa: CASRNPTGDYEQYF
d_gene: -; v_gene: TRBV6-1; j_gene: TRBJ2-7; abundance: -; CDR3nt: TGTGCCAGCAGTGAACATTGGGGGCGAAGCGAGCAGTACTTC; CDR3aa: CASSEHWGRSEQYF
d_gene: -; v_gene: TRBV5-1; j_gene: TRBJ2-1; abundance: -; CDR3nt: TGCGCCAGCAGCTTGGGATCCCCAAACAATGAGCAGTTCTTC; CDR3aa: CASSLGSPNNEQFF
d_gene: -; v_gene: TRBV21-1; j_gene: TRBJ2-2; abundance: -; CDR3nt: TGTGCCAGCAGCACCGGGACAGGGAGGAAAACGCCGAACACCGGGGAGCTGTTTTTT; CDR3aa: CASSTGTGRKTPNTGELFF
d_gene: -; v_gene: TRBV28; j_gene: TRBJ2-7; abundance: once; CDR3nt: TGTGCCAGCAGTCCAAACAAGTGGACGGAAACCTACGAGCAGTACTTC; CDR3aa: CASSPNKWTETYEQYF
d_gene: TRBD1; v_gene: TRBV29-1; j_gene: TRBJ2-7; abundance: -; CDR3nt: TGCAGCACGCGGACAGGGGGCTACGAGCAGTACTTC; CDR3aa: CSTRTGGYEQYF
d_gene: TRBD2; v_gene: TRBV28; j_gene: TRBJ2-7; abundance: -; CDR3nt: TGTGCCAGTAAAAAACCTACTAGCGGGAGGGCCTACGAGCAGTACTTC; CDR3aa: CASKKPTSGRAYEQYF
d_gene: -; v_gene: TRBV28; j_gene: TRBJ2-1; abundance: -; CDR3nt: TGTGCCAGCAGACCACCCAGGGGCCGTTCCTACAATGAGCAGTTCTTC; CDR3aa: CASRPPRGRSYNEQFF
d_gene: -; v_gene: TRBV11-2; j_gene: TRBJ2-7; abundance: -; CDR3nt: TGTGCCAGCAGCCACACCCGCGACGAGCAGTACTTC; CDR3aa: CASSHTRDEQYF
d_gene: TRBD2; v_gene: TRBV14; j_gene: TRBJ2-7; abundance: -; CDR3nt: TGTGCCAGCAGCCAAGGTGCCGCTAGCGGCAACTACGAGCAGTACTTC; CDR3aa: CASSQGAASGNYEQYF
d_gene: TRBD1; v_gene: TRBV5-1; j_gene: TRBJ1-4; abundance: -; CDR3nt: TGCGCCAGCAACCCGGGACAGGGTGGAGAAAAACTGTTTTTT; CDR3aa: CASNPGQGGEKLFF
d_gene: -; v_gene: TRBV18; j_gene: TRBJ2-6; abundance: -; CDR3nt: TGTGCCAGCTCACACCTGAGACCTGCCCAGAGCTCTGGGGCCAACGTCCTGACTTTC; CDR3aa: CASSHLRPAQSSGANVLTF
d_gene: -; v_gene: TRBV18; j_gene: TRBJ2-7; abundance: -; CDR3nt: TGTGCCAGCTCACCACCGGTGGGGACCGCGTCGCAGTACTTC; CDR3aa: CASSPPVGTASQYF
d_gene: -; v_gene: TRBV11-2; j_gene: TRBJ1-2; abundance: -; CDR3nt: TGTGCCAGCAGCTTAGATCGTATGAGGGTAGCTGGCTACACCTTC; CDR3aa: CASSLDRMRVAGYTF
d_gene: -; v_gene: TRBV10-3; j_gene: TRBJ2-7; abundance: -; CDR3nt: TGTGCCACCAGACGTCAAGACGAGCAGTACTTC; CDR3aa: CATRRQDEQYF
d_gene: -; v_gene: TRBV2; j_gene: TRBJ2-5; abundance: once; CDR3nt: TGTGCCAGCAGGAAAGAAACCCAAGAGACCCAGTACTTC; CDR3aa: CASRKETQETQYF
d_gene: -; v_gene: TRBV6-5; j_gene: TRBJ1-1; abundance: -; CDR3nt: TGTGCCAGCAGCCGCGGGACTTCCGACACTGAAGCTTTCTTT; CDR3aa: CASSRGTSDTEAFF